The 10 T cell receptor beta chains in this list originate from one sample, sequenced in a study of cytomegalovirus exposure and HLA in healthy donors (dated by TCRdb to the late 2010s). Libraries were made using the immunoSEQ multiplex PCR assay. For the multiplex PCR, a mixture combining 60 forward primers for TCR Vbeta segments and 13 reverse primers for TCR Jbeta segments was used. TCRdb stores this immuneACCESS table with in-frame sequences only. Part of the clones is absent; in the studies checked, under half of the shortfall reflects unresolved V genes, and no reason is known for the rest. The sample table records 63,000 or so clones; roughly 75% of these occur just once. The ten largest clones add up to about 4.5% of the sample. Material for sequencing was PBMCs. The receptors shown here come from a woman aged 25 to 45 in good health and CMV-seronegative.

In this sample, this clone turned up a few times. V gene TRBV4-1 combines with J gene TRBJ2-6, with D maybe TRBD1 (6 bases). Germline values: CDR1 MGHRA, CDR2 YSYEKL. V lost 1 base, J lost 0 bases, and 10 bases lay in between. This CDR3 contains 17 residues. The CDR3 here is CASSQGQARSGANVLTF. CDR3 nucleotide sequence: TGCGCCAGCAGCCAAGGACAGGCCCGCTCTGGGGCCAACGTCCTGACTTTC.

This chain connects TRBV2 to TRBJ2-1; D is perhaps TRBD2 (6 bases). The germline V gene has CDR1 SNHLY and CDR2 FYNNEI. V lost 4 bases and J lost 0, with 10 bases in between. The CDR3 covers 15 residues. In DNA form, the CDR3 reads TGTGCCAGCAGTGGGGGGGATTTCTCCTACAATGAGCAGTTCTTC. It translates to CASSGGDFSYNEQFF.

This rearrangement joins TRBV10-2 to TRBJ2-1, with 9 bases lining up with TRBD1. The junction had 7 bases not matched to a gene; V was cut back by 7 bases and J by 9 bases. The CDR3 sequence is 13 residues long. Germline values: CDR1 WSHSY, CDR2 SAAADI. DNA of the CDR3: TGCGCCAGCACCGGGACAGGGTATACTGAGCAGTTCTTC. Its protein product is CASTGTGYTEQFF.

The CDR3 loop reads CASSQVRTSGAVSYNEQFF. CDR3 nucleotides: TGCGCCAGCAGCCAAGTTCGGACTAGCGGGGCTGTCTCCTACAATGAGCAGTTCTTC. The rearrangement links TRBV4-1 to TRBJ2-1; 12 bases are shared with TRBD2. Germline V gives CDR1 MGHRA, CDR2 YSYEKL. Trimming cost V 1 base and J 0 bases; bases outside gene matches: 7. The CDR3 has 19 amino acids.

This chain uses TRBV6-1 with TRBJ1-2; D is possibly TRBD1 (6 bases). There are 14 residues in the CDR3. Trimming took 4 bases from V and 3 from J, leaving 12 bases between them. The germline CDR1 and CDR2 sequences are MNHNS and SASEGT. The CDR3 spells CASSGSTGYYGYTF. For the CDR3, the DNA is TGTGCCAGCAGTGGATCGACAGGATACTATGGCTACACCTTC.

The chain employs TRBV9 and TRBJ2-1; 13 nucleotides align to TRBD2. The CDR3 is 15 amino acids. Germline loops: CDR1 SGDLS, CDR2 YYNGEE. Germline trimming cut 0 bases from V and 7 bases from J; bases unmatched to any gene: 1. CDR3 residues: CASSVGTSGGNEQFF. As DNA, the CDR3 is TGTGCCAGCAGCGTAGGGACTAGCGGGGGAAATGAGCAGTTCTTC.

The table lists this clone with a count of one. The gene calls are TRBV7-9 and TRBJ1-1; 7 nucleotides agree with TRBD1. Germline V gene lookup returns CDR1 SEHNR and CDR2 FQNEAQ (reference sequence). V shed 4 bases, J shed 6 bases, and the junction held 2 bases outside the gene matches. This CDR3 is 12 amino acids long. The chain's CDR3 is CASSYGQAEAFF. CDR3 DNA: TGTGCCAGCAGCTATGGACAGGCTGAAGCTTTCTTT. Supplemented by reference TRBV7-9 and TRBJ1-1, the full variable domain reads DTGVSQNPRHKITKRGQNVTFRCDPISEHNRLYWYRQTLGQGPEFLTYFQNEAQLEKSRLLSDRFSAERPKGSFSTLEIQRTEQGDSAMYLCASSYGQAEAFFGQGTRLTVV.

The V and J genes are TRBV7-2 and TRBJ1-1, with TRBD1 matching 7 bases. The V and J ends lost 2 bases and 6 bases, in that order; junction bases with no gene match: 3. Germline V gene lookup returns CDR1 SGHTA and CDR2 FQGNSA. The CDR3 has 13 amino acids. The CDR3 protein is CASSLRGQAEAFF. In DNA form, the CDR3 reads TGTGCCAGCAGCTTAAGGGGGCAGGCTGAAGCTTTCTTT. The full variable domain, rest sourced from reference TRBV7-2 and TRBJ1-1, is GAGVSQSPSNKVTEKGKDVELRCDPISGHTALYWYRQSLGQGLEFLIYFQGNSAPDKSGLPSDRFSAERTGGSVSTLTIQRTQQEDSAVYLCASSLRGQAEAFFGQGTRLTVV.

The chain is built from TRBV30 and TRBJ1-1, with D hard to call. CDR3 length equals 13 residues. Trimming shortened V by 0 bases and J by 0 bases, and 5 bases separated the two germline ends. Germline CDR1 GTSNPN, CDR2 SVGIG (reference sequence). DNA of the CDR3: TGTGCCTGGAGTGTGGGCCTGAACACTGAAGCTTTCTTT. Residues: CAWSVGLNTEAFF.

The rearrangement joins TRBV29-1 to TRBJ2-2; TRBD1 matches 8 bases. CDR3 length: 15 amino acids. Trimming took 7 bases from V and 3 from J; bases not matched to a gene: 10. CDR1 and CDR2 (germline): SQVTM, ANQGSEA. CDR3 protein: CSACSDRGYTGELFF. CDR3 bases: TGCAGCGCCTGCTCTGACAGGGGATACACCGGGGAGCTGTTTTTT.